Sequencing of this T cell receptor (beta chain) was carried out in a study of shared clonotypes between healthy human individuals. Study-wide results and caveats: Large sequencing depth failed to make sorted-subset sequencing complete, rarefaction showed.

Naive CD8 cells, CD45RO-negative and positively selected for CCR7, excluded terminally differentiated effector memory CD45RA+ cells. The test was conducted at deep level. TCRdb's copy holds only in-frame clones and misses some; the assay was immunoSEQ multiplex PCR. Found here are about 2.1 million clones, about 93% of them singletons; the top ten hold roughly 1.7%. The table lists this clone with a few counts. Its specificity is unknown. The CDR3 consists of 13 residues. Germline V gene lookup returns CDR1 SGDLS and CDR2 YYNGEE. V was cut by 4 bases and J by 1 base, with 8 bases left in between. The clonotype originates from a man in his late teens or twenties in good health. Some clones in this sample may be carry-over from other donors' samples. The chain is built from TRBV9 and TRBJ1-1, with unresolved D. What was sequenced was naive CD8+ T cells from PBMCs. CDR3 DNA sequence: TGTGCCAGCAGCATTGATAGGAACACTGAAGCTTTCTTT. It yields the protein CASSIDRNTEAFF.